The 27 T cell receptor beta chains given below trace back to one sample, sequenced in a study of blood T cell repertoires in COVID-19. TCRdb's table, derived via immunoSEQ multiplex PCR, lists solely in-frame clones and lacks some. Of more than 25,000 clones in the sample, approximately 85% were seen once. The sample consisted of peripheral blood. These receptors were obtained from a woman of 80 years or more with COVID-19, enrolled during active disease.

The chain recombines TRBV10-2 with TRBJ1-5; TRBD1 matches 11 bases. This CDR3 is built from 16 residues. Germline V gives CDR1 WSHSY, CDR2 SAAADI. V gave up 0 bases and J gave up 9 bases; unmatched junction bases: 7. This CDR3 reads CASSESIGTGGRPQHF. The CDR3 nucleotides are TGCGCCAGCAGTGAGTCGATAGGGACAGGGGGGCGGCCCCAGCATTTT.

The gene calls are TRBV3-1 (or the pseudogene TRBV3-2) and TRBJ1-6, with D perhaps matching TRBD1 (6 bases). With 9 bases removed from V and 9 bases from J, the gap between germline ends came to 24 bases. The length of the CDR3 is 16 residues. CDR1 is LGHDT, CDR2 YNNKEL, per germline (reference sequence). CDR3 sequence: CASTWGGDGRASPLHF. The CDR3 DNA sequence: TGTGCCAGTACCTGGGGGGGCGATGGTCGAGCTTCACCCCTCCACTTT.

V usage is TRBV27 and J usage is TRBJ1-4; D ambiguous. Germline CDR1 and CDR2: MNHEY and SMNVEV (reference sequence). The CDR3 covers 14 residues. The germline V and J ends were trimmed by 3 bases and 8 bases, with 13 bases remaining between them. In DNA form, the CDR3 reads TGTGCCAGCAGTTTGTCGGCGAGCGGGGAAAAACTGTTTTTT. It encodes CASSLSASGEKLFF. The whole variable domain, remainder taken from reference TRBV27 and TRBJ1-4, is EAQVTQNPRYLITVTGKKLTVTCSQNMNHEYMSWYRQDPGLGLRQIYYSMNVEVTDKGDVPEGYKVSRKEKRNFPLILESPSPNQTSLYFCASSLSASGEKLFFGSGTQLSVL.

The V and J genes are TRBV7-2 and TRBJ2-1; tentatively, D is TRBD1 (6 bases). The CDR3 has 14 residues. Germline values: CDR1 SGHTA, CDR2 FQGNSA. V dropped 7 bases and J dropped 4 bases, with 14 bases sitting between them. Here the CDR3 reads CASTLPGAYNEQFF. The CDR3 nucleotides read TGTGCCAGCACTCTCCCAGGGGCTTACAATGAGCAGTTCTTC.

The chain joins TRBV6-5 to TRBJ2-6, with a tentative D call TRBD1 (6 bases). This CDR3 has 13 residues. The germline CDR1 and CDR2 sequences are MNHEY and SVGAGI. Trimming left V 10 bases short and J 4 bases short, with 11 bases between. The CDR3 reads CATQGPGANVLTF. The CDR3 DNA is TGTGCCACACAGGGTCCCGGGGCCAACGTCCTGACTTTC.

This chain connects TRBV6-5 to TRBJ2-6, with TRBD1 matching over 8 bases. This CDR3 is 15 amino acids long. With 10 bases clipped from V and 0 bases from J, the junction kept 5 bases outside the gene matches. Germline V gene lookup returns CDR1 MNHEY and CDR2 SVGAGI. CDR3 amino acids: CATLTGGSGANVLTF. The CDR3 region has the DNA TGTGCCACCCTCACAGGGGGCTCTGGGGCCAACGTCCTGACTTTC.

This chain joins TRBV2 and TRBJ1-2, with TRBD1 identical over 9 bases. The J segment lost 6 bases and the V segment lost 1 base, leaving 6 bases of the junction unmatched. CDR3 length equals 15 residues. Per the germline V gene, CDR1 is SNHLY and CDR2 is FYNNEI. The CDR3 DNA reads as TGTGCCAGCAGTGAAGAGTCACAGGGGGCGCATGGCTACACCTTC. Its translation: CASSEESQGAHGYTF.

V gene TRBV5-1 combines with J gene TRBJ2-2; D may be TRBD2 (5 bases). V was shortened by 4 bases and J by 5 bases, with 18 bases between the two germline ends. The CDR3 covers 16 residues. Germline CDR1 SGHRS, CDR2 YFSETQ. This CDR3 reads CASSPLDFLRTGELFF. The CDR3, as DNA: TGCGCCAGCAGCCCCCTGGACTTTTTGCGTACCGGGGAGCTGTTTTTT.

V and J are TRBV5-4 and TRBJ1-6; 7 bases fit TRBD1. V lost 0 bases and J lost 2; bases outside the gene matches: 5. Germline values: CDR1 SGHNT, CDR2 YYREEE (reference sequence). The CDR3 is 17 amino acids. Here the CDR3 DNA reads TGTGCCAGCAGCTTGGATATGACAGGGACCTATAATTCACCCCTCCACTTT. Translation: CASSLDMTGTYNSPLHF.

This chain connects TRBV10-3 to TRBJ2-7; D remains ambiguous. This CDR3 comprises 11 residues. Germline CDR1 ENHRY, CDR2 SYGVKD. V lost 8 bases and J lost 0, with 5 bases in between. The CDR3 loop is CAIASSYEQYF. The CDR3 DNA is TGTGCCATCGCTAGCTCCTACGAGCAGTACTTC.

The rearrangement links TRBV2 to TRBJ2-4; D unclear. This CDR3 comprises 13 residues. Germline-derived CDR1 and CDR2 are SNHLY and FYNNEI. V gave up 8 bases and J gave up 5 bases, with 13 bases separating them. The CDR3 spells CASASLTQNIQYF. CDR3 DNA sequence: TGTGCCAGCGCAAGCTTGACACAAAACATTCAGTACTTC.

This CDR3 reads CSVGMGGIDTEAFF. CDR3 bases: TGCAGCGTTGGGATGGGGGGGATCGACACTGAAGCTTTCTTT. The chain has TRBV29-1 and TRBJ1-1; possible D gene TRBD1, 5 bases. The CDR3 extends over 14 amino acids. Trimming stripped 4 bases from V and 3 bases from J, with 15 bases between. CDR1 and CDR2 from the germline V gene are SQVTM and ANQGSEA.

This clone turned up a few times. The J gene is TRBJ2-1, the V gene TRBV11-2; the match to TRBD1 covers 7 bases. J lost 7 bases, V lost 1 base, and 1 base had no gene match. Per the germline V gene, CDR1 is SGHAT and CDR2 is FQNNGV. The CDR3 length is 13 residues. The CDR3 here is CASSLVGQNEQFF. DNA of the CDR3: TGTGCCAGCAGCTTAGTGGGACAGAATGAGCAGTTCTTC.

The rearrangement links TRBV29-1 to TRBJ1-2; D remains ambiguous. From germline, CDR1 is SQVTM and CDR2 ANQGSEA. The CDR3 sequence is 13 residues long. Trimming stripped 6 bases from V and 8 bases from J, with 19 bases between. CDR3 coding DNA: TGCAGCGTCAAGTCTGGGGAATCGGGAGGCTACACCTTC. Residues: CSVKSGESGGYTF.

The genes are TRBV5-1 and TRBJ2-1; TRBD2 might be the D (7 bases). Germline assignment: CDR1 SGHRS and CDR2 YFSETQ. The CDR3 spans 14 residues. Trimming removed 4 bases at V and 5 bases at J, with 13 bases between. CDR3 sequence: CASSRGTTNNEQFF. For the CDR3, the DNA is TGCGCCAGCAGCAGGGGGACTACGAACAATGAGCAGTTCTTC.

This clone was seen a few times. The rearrangement uses TRBV7-9 and TRBJ1-3, with 7 bases matching TRBD1. The V gene end was trimmed by 4 bases and the J gene end by 2 bases; junction bases not matched to a gene: 5. The CDR3 consists of 15 residues. The germline gives CDR1 SEHNR, CDR2 FQNEAQ (reference sequence). DNA of the CDR3: TGTGCCAGCAGCTCCCTAGGGACAGCTGGAAACACCATATATTTT. Residues: CASSSLGTAGNTIYF.

The V and J genes are TRBV10-1 and TRBJ2-2; 8 bases agree with TRBD2. V shed 2 bases, J shed 7 bases, and the junction held 6 bases outside the gene matches. Germline CDR1 WNHNN, CDR2 SYGVQD (reference sequence). The CDR3 consists of 15 residues. The CDR3 nucleotides are TGCGCCAGCAGTGAGCAGAGCGGGGGCGGCGGGGAGCTGTTTTTT. As protein: CASSEQSGGGGELFF.

The V gene is TRBV6-6, the J gene TRBJ1-1; tentatively, D is TRBD1 (6 bases). Germline V CDR1 and CDR2: MNHNY, SVGAGI (reference sequence). The CDR3 is 14 amino acids. The V end lost 6 bases, the J end lost 4 bases, and 15 bases lay between the germline ends. CDR3 DNA sequence: TGTGCCAGCAGGAGCGAAGGGGGATTCACTGAAGCTTTCTTT. Encoded protein: CASRSEGGFTEAFF.

In this sample, this clone turned up once. The chain has TRBV19 and TRBJ2-2, with unresolved D. The V and J ends lost 5 bases and 6 bases respectively, with 13 bases between them. Germline V gene data show CDR1 as LNHDA and CDR2 as SQIVND (reference sequence). The CDR3 has 14 amino acids. The CDR3 DNA reads as TGTGCCAGTAGTCCGAACAGAGTCCCCGGGGAGCTGTTTTTT. Its translation is CASSPNRVPGELFF.

The chain uses TRBV6-5 and TRBJ1-2; D possibly corresponds to TRBD1 (5 bases). The germline CDR1 and CDR2 sequences are MNHEY and SVGAGI. Trimming left V 2 bases short and J 8 bases short, with 15 bases between. The CDR3 is 14 amino acids. CDR3 loop: CASSYRGFLSGYTF. Here the CDR3 DNA reads TGTGCCAGCAGTTACCGGGGGTTTTTGAGCGGCTACACCTTC.

The chain joins TRBV18 to TRBJ2-1; D gene ambiguous. Germline CDR1 KGHSH, CDR2 LQKENI. The CDR3 loop spans 14 amino acids. Trimming took 6 bases from V and 6 from J, leaving 15 bases between them. The DNA of the CDR3 is TGTGCCAGCTCCCCCCCGAGCCCCTTCAATGAGCAGTTCTTC. Translation gives CASSPPSPFNEQFF. Based on the CDR3 plus reference TRBV18 and TRBJ2-1, the full variable domain is NAGVMQNPRHLVRRRGQEARLRCSPMKGHSHVYWYRQLPEEGLKFMVYLQKENIIDESGMPKERFSAEFPKEGPSILRIQQVVRGDSAAYFCASSPPSPFNEQFFGPGTRLTVL.

The rearrangement uses TRBV19 and TRBJ2-7, with TRBD1 matching 7 bases. Germline-derived CDR1 and CDR2 are LNHDA and SQIVND (reference sequence). J lost 0 bases, V lost 5 bases, and 7 bases had no gene match. There are 15 residues in the CDR3. CDR3 bases: TGTGCCAGTAGTTTTTCCGGACAGGCCTCCTACGAGCAGTACTTC. This encodes CASSFSGQASYEQYF.

The CDR3 spells CASSFGQGNYGYTF. The CDR3 DNA sequence: TGCGCCAGCAGCTTTGGACAGGGGAACTATGGCTACACCTTC. The chain is built from TRBV5-1 and TRBJ1-2; 9 bases line up with TRBD1. J gave up 2 bases and V 2 bases, and 1 base lay outside the gene matches. CDR3 length equals 14 residues. The germline gives CDR1 SGHRS, CDR2 YFSETQ. Full variable domain (remainder filled in from reference TRBV5-1 and TRBJ1-2): KAGVTQTPRYLIKTRGQQVTLSCSPISGHRSVSWYQQTPGQGLQFLFEYFSETQRNKGNFPGRFSGRQFSNSRSEMNVSTLELGDSALYLCASSFGQGNYGYTFGSGTRLTVV.

This clone was detected a few times. V usage is TRBV6-5 and J usage is TRBJ1-2, with TRBD1 matching 8 bases. The CDR3 spans 15 residues. V dropped 6 bases and J dropped 4; count of bases not matched to a gene: 10. CDR1 MNHEY and CDR2 SVGAGI come from the germline V gene. The chain's CDR3 is CASRTTGGRVYGYTF. The CDR3 bases are TGTGCCAGCAGGACAACAGGGGGAAGAGTCTATGGCTACACCTTC.

In its sample, this clone was seen a few times. V is TRBV5-4 and J is TRBJ1-4; TRBD1 is a possible D gene (5 bases). CDR1 SGHNT and CDR2 YYREEE come from the germline V gene (reference sequence). Trimming pared 0 bases from V and 7 bases from J, leaving 13 bases between. The CDR3 extends over 15 amino acids. The CDR3 region is CASSLGAGKGEKLFF. In DNA form, the CDR3 reads TGTGCCAGCAGCTTGGGAGCAGGGAAGGGTGAAAAACTGTTTTTT.

This clone has a handful of counts. The rearrangement joins TRBV5-6 to TRBJ2-7; TRBD1 agrees at 8 bases. The CDR3 extends over 16 amino acids. The V and J ends lost 6 bases and 0 bases, in that order; junction bases with no gene match: 11. Germline V gene sequence: CDR1 SGHDT, CDR2 YYEEEE. CDR3 loop: CASTETGTGSSYEQYF. CDR3 in DNA: TGTGCCAGCACCGAAACAGGGACAGGAAGCTCCTACGAGCAGTACTTC.

J is TRBJ1-6 and V is TRBV2; 9 bases are shared with TRBD1. From germline, CDR1 is SNHLY and CDR2 FYNNEI. Losses at the gene ends were 11 bases for V and 7 bases for J; bases not matched to a gene: 6. CDR3 length: 13 residues. The CDR3, as DNA: TGTGCCGGACGGGACAGGGAAAATTCACCCCTCCACTTT. As protein: CAGRDRENSPLHF.